The 24 T cell receptor beta chains below all came from one sample that was sequenced in a study of T cells in Graves' hyperthyroidism and ophthalmopathy (dated by TCRdb to between 2017 and 2020). Library creation used multiplex PCR. This sample was sequenced with an Illumina HiSeq 2000. TCR beta CDR3 regions were amplified from RNA transcripts. The TCR CDR3 was subjected to a first round of RT-PCR using the HTBI primer set and the Qiagen OneStep RT-PCR kit. TCRdb took the public reads, trimmed them with fastp at Q25, ran MiXCR for clone calling and kept in-frame beta chains. Each CDR3 protein appears once, grouped with its most common genes and DNA. The sample contains 95,000 to 100,000 distinct CDR3 sequences, roughly half of them found a single time. Roughly 29% of the sample rests with the top ten. Sequenced material: blood. The receptors originated from a woman between 35 and 50 years old with Graves' hyperthyroidism.

This chain links TRBV12-3 or TRBV12-4 with TRBJ2-7, with 9 bases aligning to TRBD2. The V gene end was trimmed by 5 bases and the J gene end by 2 bases; junction bases not matched to a gene: 10. CDR3 length: 16 residues. The CDR3 loop reads CASSHAGLARAYEQYF. CDR3 in DNA: TGTGCCAGCAGTCACGCTGGACTAGCGAGAGCCTACGAGCAGTACTTC.

V usage is TRBV11-1 and J usage is TRBJ1-1, with 10 bases matching TRBD1. The V gene's germline CDR1 is SGHAT and CDR2 FQDESV (reference sequence). J was trimmed by 4 bases and V by 3 bases; bases with no gene match: 8. This CDR3 is 16 amino acids long. CDR3 loop: CASSFKDRGRVTEAFF. The CDR3 nucleotides read TGTGCCAGCAGCTTTAAGGACAGGGGGAGGGTCACTGAAGCTTTCTTT.

V gene TRBV7-9 combines with J gene TRBJ1-2, with a possible D match to TRBD1 (5 bases). The CDR3 is 14 amino acids. Germline V gene data show CDR1 as SEHNR and CDR2 as FQNEAQ (reference sequence). Deletions cut 7 bases from V and 6 bases from J, with 18 bases between. This chain's CDR3 is CASTQMGETHGYTF. In nucleotides, the CDR3 is TGTGCCAGCACCCAGATGGGGGAGACCCATGGCTACACCTTC.

This clonotype was found many times. The rearrangement links TRBV5-1 to TRBJ2-3, with D hard to call. The length of the CDR3 is 13 residues. CDR1 and CDR2 (germline): SGHRS, YFSETQ. V lost 5 bases and J 6 bases, leaving 13 bases between the germline ends. CDR3 nucleotides: TGCGCCAGCAGACCCGACCTGTCGGATACGCAGTATTTT. The encoded protein is CASRPDLSDTQYF.

This clonotype was seen repeatedly, ten times or more. The V call is TRBV5-1, the J call TRBJ1-1; D gene unclear. Germline CDR1 is SGHRS and CDR2 is YFSETQ. CDR3 length: 15 amino acids. V dropped 4 bases and J dropped 1 base, with 14 bases sitting between them. Written as DNA, the CDR3 is TGCGCCAGCAGCCCGAGAGGACGGACGAACACTGAAGCTTTCTTT. Amino acids: CASSPRGRTNTEAFF.

V is TRBV6-1 and J is TRBJ2-5; 8 bases map to TRBD1. CDR1 is MNHNS and CDR2 is SASEGT in the germline V gene. The CDR3 extends over 12 amino acids. V shed 7 bases, J shed 5 bases, and the junction held 3 bases outside the gene matches. CDR3 loop: CASTQGAETQYF. The DNA of the CDR3 is TGTGCCAGCACCCAGGGGGCCGAGACCCAGTACTTC.

The chain carries TRBV7-3 and TRBJ2-7; TRBD2 matches at 16 bases. The CDR3 totals 17 residues. The germline gives CDR1 SGHTA, CDR2 FQGTGA. V shed 5 bases, J shed 1 base, and the junction held 5 bases outside the gene matches. For the CDR3, the DNA is TGTGCCAGCAGCCTGGGACTAGCGGGAGGGAAATCCTACGAGCAGTACTTC. Its translation is CASSLGLAGGKSYEQYF.

This clonotype was counted at least ten times. The chain combines TRBV20-1 with TRBJ1-4; no clear D. This CDR3 has 14 residues. CDR1 DFQATT and CDR2 SNEGSKA come from the germline V gene (reference sequence). Trimming took 6 bases from V and 8 from J, leaving 19 bases between them. In nucleotides, the CDR3 is TGCAGTGCCCCCCTCCACGGGGTAGGAGAAAAACTGTTTTTT. Translation: CSAPLHGVGEKLFF.

CDR3 bases: TGCAGCGTCATACAGAATTCACCCCTCCACTTT. Translation: CSVIQNSPLHF. The V call is TRBV29-1, the J call TRBJ1-6; D gene unclear. Looked up from germline, CDR1 is SQVTM and CDR2 is ANQGSEA. With 6 bases removed from V and 7 bases from J, the gap between germline ends came to 7 bases. The CDR3 contains 11 residues.

V gene TRBV29-1 combines with J gene TRBJ2-7, with D perhaps matching TRBD1 (6 bases). Between the trimmed V and J ends, which lost 5 bases and 6 bases, there was a span of 17 bases. CDR1 is SQVTM and CDR2 is ANQGSEA in the germline V gene. The CDR3 totals 13 residues. The CDR3 reads CSVMPLVDSEQYF. The DNA of the CDR3 is TGCAGCGTTATGCCCTTAGTGGACAGCGAGCAGTACTTC.

This clonotype has a count of ten or more. In DNA form, the CDR3 reads TGTGCCAGCAGCTTGACAGGATCCGCGAACACCGGGGAGCTGTTTTTT. Amino acid sequence: CASSLTGSANTGELFF. The genes are TRBV7-2 and TRBJ2-2, with D possibly being TRBD1 (6 bases). The CDR3 extends over 16 amino acids. The germline CDR1 and CDR2 sequences are SGHTA and FQGNSA. Trimming took off 3 bases at V and 0 bases at J, with 11 bases between the two ends.

The V gene is TRBV19, the J gene TRBJ1-5; 8 bases match TRBD1. Germline CDR1 is LNHDA and CDR2 is SQIVND (reference sequence). This CDR3 has 13 amino acids. Losses at the gene ends were 6 bases for V and 4 bases for J; bases not matched to a gene: 2. The chain's CDR3 is CASRTGVNQPQHF. CDR3 nucleotides: TGTGCCAGTAGGACAGGGGTAAATCAGCCCCAGCATTTT.

This clonotype was found once. CDR3: CASSLAGGNTGEKLFF. CDR3 nucleotides: TGTGCCAGCAGTTTAGCGGGGGGAAACACTGGGGAAAAACTGTTTTTT. The V call is TRBV12-3 or TRBV12-4, the J call TRBJ1-4; D is perhaps TRBD1 (5 bases). Trimming pared 0 bases from V and 8 bases from J, leaving 16 bases between. The CDR3 has 16 amino acids.

This clonotype was counted ten times or more. The rearrangement uses TRBV4-1 and TRBJ2-7; 9 bases align to TRBD2. Trimming at V came to 0 bases and at J to 6 bases, leaving 6 bases not matched to a gene. Germline assignment: CDR1 MGHRA and CDR2 YSYEKL. The CDR3 has 15 amino acids. In DNA form, the CDR3 reads TGCGCCAGCAGCCAAGAGATTAGCGGGAGCGCCGAGCAGTACTTC. It codes for CASSQEISGSAEQYF.

This clonotype was seen a handful of times. This sequence joins TRBV7-9 and TRBJ2-2, with D possibly matching TRBD1 (6 bases). This CDR3 is built from 14 residues. Germline CDR1 and CDR2: SEHNR and FQNEAQ (reference sequence). V lost 4 bases and J lost 6, with 12 bases in between. CDR3 sequence (DNA): TGTGCCAGCAGCTCCACAGGGTTCGCCGGGGAGCTGTTTTTT. Amino acids: CASSSTGFAGELFF.

Remarks on this clonotype: This may stem from a read error, because a much larger clone lies one nucleotide away. The rearrangement uses TRBV12-5 and TRBJ2-2; possibly TRBD1 for D (6 bases). Germline CDR1 is LGHNT and CDR2 is FRNRAP. The CDR3 runs 16 residues. CDR3 sequence reads: CASGTTGSANTGELLF. As DNA, the CDR3 is TGTGCTAGTGGAACCACAGGGTCCGCGAACACCGGGGAGCTGCTTTTT.

The V gene is TRBV15, the J gene TRBJ1-5; possible D gene TRBD1, 5 bases. This CDR3 spans 15 amino acids. The V end was cut by 5 bases, the J end by 7 bases, with 18 bases between. Germline V lookup: CDR1 LNHNV, CDR2 YYDKDF (reference sequence). DNA for the CDR3: TGTGCCACCAGCGCCCGACGGACCGGGGGGCAGCCCCAGCATTTT. Translating it yields CATSARRTGGQPQHF.

Here the CDR3 reads CASSDGLAGAHSYEQYF. The CDR3, as DNA: TGTGCCAGCAGTGACGGACTAGCGGGAGCCCACTCCTACGAGCAGTACTTC. The V gene is TRBV6-1, the J gene TRBJ2-7, with 13 bases aligning to TRBD2. CDR3 length: 17 residues. V trimming: 3 bases; J trimming: 0 bases; junction bases outside the gene matches: 5. Germline assignment: CDR1 MNHNS and CDR2 SASEGT.

In its sample, this clonotype was seen many times. This chain joins TRBV20-1 and TRBJ2-7; TRBD2 agrees at 11 bases. The CDR3 runs to 18 residues. V was pared by 4 bases and J by 1 base, with 15 bases of the junction left unmatched. Germline assignment: CDR1 DFQATT and CDR2 SNEGSKA (reference sequence). The CDR3 nucleotides read TGCAGTGCTAAGATTGGACTAGCGGGCCGATTCGGATCCTACGAGCAGTACTTC. As protein: CSAKIGLAGRFGSYEQYF.

This clonotype was observed once. The gene calls are TRBV7-8 and TRBJ2-7; 8 bases map to TRBD1. The V gene end was trimmed by 5 bases and the J gene end by 6 bases; junction bases not matched to a gene: 6. Germline CDR1 reads SGHVS; CDR2 reads FQNEAQ. This CDR3 comprises 13 residues. This CDR3 reads CASSVGQVGEQYF. In nucleotides, the CDR3 is TGTGCCAGCAGCGTGGGACAGGTAGGCGAGCAGTACTTC.

This clonotype was counted only a few times. The chain couples TRBV2 to TRBJ2-5; possibly TRBD1 or TRBD2 for D (5 bases each). The CDR3 length is 14 residues. Deletions cut 8 bases from V and 1 base from J, with 14 bases between. Germline-derived CDR1 and CDR2 are SNHLY and FYNNEI. Here the CDR3 DNA reads TGTGCCAGCGGTTCCGGGGCGGCCCAAGAGACCCAGTACTTC. Its protein is CASGSGAAQETQYF.

This clonotype occurred many times. CDR3 amino acids: CASSYRGSGANVLTF. The CDR3, as DNA: TGTGCCAGCAGTTACAGGGGCTCTGGGGCCAACGTCCTGACTTTC. This sequence joins TRBV6-5 and TRBJ2-6; D is perhaps TRBD1 (5 bases). The CDR3 spans 15 residues. Looked up from germline, CDR1 is MNHEY and CDR2 is SVGAGI. Trimming took off 2 bases at V and 0 bases at J, with 5 bases between the two ends.

The chain recombines TRBV20-1 with TRBJ2-5; the D gene is possibly TRBD1 (6 bases). This CDR3 region has 17 residues. The germline CDR1 and CDR2 sequences are DFQATT and SNEGSKA (reference sequence). V was shortened by 0 bases and J by 5 bases, with 22 bases between the two germline ends. DNA of the CDR3: TGCAGTGCTAGAGAAAGGGCTTGGGGGCACACAGGGGAGACCCAGTACTTC. Protein sequence: CSARERAWGHTGETQYF.

The sample holds a few counts of this clonotype. This chain uses TRBV4-3 with TRBJ2-7; D ambiguous. V dropped 4 bases and J dropped 0 bases, with 10 bases sitting between them. The CDR3 has 14 residues. Germline V lookup: CDR1 LGHNA, CDR2 YSLEER. The CDR3 sequence is CASSRTEFSYEQYF. DNA of the CDR3: TGCGCCAGCAGCCGGACGGAATTCTCCTACGAGCAGTACTTC.